The T cell receptor (beta chain) under discussion was sequenced for a study of T cells in Graves' hyperthyroidism and ophthalmopathy. RNA transcripts served as the template for amplifying TCR beta CDR3 regions. TCR CDR3 regions were first amplified by RT-PCR with HTBI primers. TCRdb reprocessed the multiplex PCR reads with MiXCR, giving one entry per CDR3 protein. This sample yields 450,000 to 700,000 distinct CDR3 sequences, of which under 60% are seen a single time; under 20% belongs to the top ten. This clonotype occurred once. This TCR derives from an adult woman with Graves' disease, either hyperthyroidism or ophthalmopathy (not recorded which). Sequencing was carried out using peripheral blood or thyroid tissue (not recorded which).

CDR3 sequence: CAISGTGGSEPQHF. CDR3 DNA: TGTGCCATCAGTGGGACAGGGGGCTCAGAGCCCCAGCATTTT. This chain links TRBV10-3 with TRBJ1-5, with 11 nucleotides matching TRBD1. The germline gives CDR1 ENHRY, CDR2 SYGVKD. CDR3 length equals 14 residues. Trimming took 4 bases from V and 8 from J; bases not matched to a gene: 4.